The source of this T cell receptor beta chain is a study of quantifying T cell responses using KT2 cells (TCRdb year 2017). At the level of the whole study: RNA was DNase-treated and reverse transcribed with TCR alpha and beta constant-region primers, mostly using SuperScript III. The efficiency of the T4 ligation step under optimum conditions was estimated to be above 9.5%. PCR2 was run as a SYBR Green qPCR and stopped at a predetermined fluorescence threshold to avoid over-amplification.

Receptor amplification or capture employed UMI-ligation and nested PCR. T4 RNA ligase 1 was used to ligate a single-stranded oligonucleotide containing the Illumina SP2 sequence and a UMI to the 3' end of the cDNA. PCR1 ran three to four cycles (98°C 15 s, 69°C 30 s, 72°C 40 s); the beta primer was an equimolar mix of RC1.1 and RC1.2 covering TRBC1 and TRBC2. From PCR2 onward, TCR alpha and beta chains were processed separately, and sample indices and Illumina adaptors were added. The UMI comprised 12 random nucleotides, as two hexamers separated by a spacer, placed after an 8-base spacer. Libraries were sequenced on an Illumina MiSeq with v2 2x251 paired-end chemistry, typically roughly 12 samples per run. PhiX DNA at about 4.5-8% was added to each sequencing library to increase diversity. Turning to the authors' computational methods: Raw reads were converted to FASTQ with bcl2fastq and demultiplexed by dual indices using Demultiplexor. V and J genes were assigned by Decombinator through tag matching, with a single base-pair mismatch permitted. Using UMIs, Collapsinator corrected both sequencing errors and the frequency errors that come from PCR heterogeneity. CDR3Translator converted Decombinator identifiers into nucleotide sequence, translated that sequence into amino acids, and extracted CDR3 based on C- and N-terminal motifs. A cluster of KT2 sequences sharing one unique molecular identifier was counted as one distinct KT2 TCR. Using fastp at Q25 and MiXCR, TCRdb reprocessed the public reads and kept productive beta chains. Rows merge per CDR3 protein into single entries with the most common DNA and genes. The V and J calls and clone size come from TCRdb's table, not from the authors' own analysis. The sample yields some 50,000 distinct CDR3 sequences; 9.5% to 13% were counted once. Roughly 10% of the sample rests with the top ten.

Measured from the cysteine to the phenylalanine, the CDR3 is 16 residues long. Only the CDR3 DNA is retained, 48 bases long and in frame from the first base. Deletion took 1 base off V and 7 bases off J, with a span of 16 bases between the germline ends. The germline V gene yields MNHNS for CDR1 and SASEGT for CDR2. This clonotype was counted a few times. Its cognate antigen has yet to be identified. The sample holds no much larger clone one base away, and base qualities are not on file. To test the sensitivity and accuracy of the pipeline, known numbers of KT2, a T cell clone whose TCR had already been sequenced, were spiked into unfractionated PBMC. A range of KT2-to-PBMC ratios was produced by mixing KT2 cells with a fixed number of PBMC. Study-level results and caveats: Saturation was seen in the detection of KT2 sequences when very high numbers of KT2 cells were spiked in. Over several orders of magnitude, the number of KT2 alpha and beta sequences rose linearly with the number of KT2 cells put in. Even at the lowest spike-in tested, roughly one KT2 cell per 100,000 PBMC, KT2 sequences were still detected. This TCR sequencing study did not compare the pipeline side by side with other TCR sequencing techniques.

This chain is built from TRBV6-1 and TRBJ1-4; too little of a D gene remains to name it. Sequences were obtained from PBMCs spiked with cells of the T cell clone KT2. This sequence was found in a human donor. The nucleotide sequence is TGTGCCAGCAGTGAAGATCAGAGGGTGGCTCTTGAAAAACTGTTTTTT. Its translation is CASSEDQRVALEKLFF.